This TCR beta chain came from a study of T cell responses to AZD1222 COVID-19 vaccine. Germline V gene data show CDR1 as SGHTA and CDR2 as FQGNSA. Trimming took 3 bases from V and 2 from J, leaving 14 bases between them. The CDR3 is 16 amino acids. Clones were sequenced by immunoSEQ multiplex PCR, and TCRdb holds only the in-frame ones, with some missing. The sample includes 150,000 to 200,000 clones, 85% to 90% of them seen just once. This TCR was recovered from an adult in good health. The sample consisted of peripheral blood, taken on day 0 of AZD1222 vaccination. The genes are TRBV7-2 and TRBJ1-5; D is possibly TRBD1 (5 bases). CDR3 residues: CASSLGGVRGNQPQHF. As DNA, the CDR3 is TGTGCCAGCAGCTTGGGAGGGGTGCGAGGCAATCAGCCCCAGCATTTT. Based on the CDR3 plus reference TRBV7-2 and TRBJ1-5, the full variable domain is GAGVSQSPSNKVTEKGKDVELRCDPISGHTALYWYRQSLGQGLEFLIYFQGNSAPDKSGLPSDRFSAERTGGSVSTLTIQRTQQEDSAVYLCASSLGGVRGNQPQHFGDGTRLSIL.